The 21 T cell receptor beta chains below all came from one sample that was sequenced in a study of response to subunit inactivated influenza vaccine. One entry per CDR3 protein results from TCRdb running MiXCR on the RT-PCR reads. The sample consists of a few hundred thousand distinct CDR3 sequences, about 15% of them appearing once. The material was PBMCs from blood, obtained 11 to 12 days after vaccination. These receptors all come from a man aged 45-65 years who received an inactivated influenza vaccine.

The chain is built from TRBV11-2 and TRBJ2-5; the D gene is possibly TRBD2 (7 bases). Looked up from germline, CDR1 is SGHAT and CDR2 is FQNNGV. The CDR3 loop spans 15 amino acids. The V gene lost 3 bases and the J gene lost 6 bases, with 17 bases spanning the gap. The CDR3 DNA reads as TGTGCCAGCAGCTTCACGACGGGGGGCCCGCAGACCCAGTACTTC. Protein: CASSFTTGGPQTQYF.

V is TRBV10-3 and J is TRBJ2-5; D gene uncertain. Germline CDR1 and CDR2: ENHRY and SYGVKD. The CDR3 is 14 residues long. The ends were cut back, 3 bases at V and 1 base at J, with 9 bases in the middle. DNA for the CDR3: TGTGCCATCAGTGAAAAACAAATCCAAGAGACCCAGTACTTC. Translated: CAISEKQIQETQYF.

This clonotype occurred a few times. The chain is built from TRBV7-8 and TRBJ1-1; D gene unclear. There are 13 residues in the CDR3. V was clipped by 5 bases and J by 4 bases, with 11 bases between them. Germline V lookup: CDR1 SGHVS, CDR2 FQNEAQ. The chain's CDR3 is CASSITTATEAFF. In DNA form, the CDR3 reads TGTGCCAGCAGCATTACTACGGCCACTGAAGCTTTCTTT.

The sample holds a few counts of this clonotype. The V call is TRBV3-1, the J call TRBJ1-1, with a possible D match to TRBD1 (5 bases). The V gene lost 0 bases and the J gene lost 1 base, with 24 bases spanning the gap. The germline gives CDR1 LGHDT, CDR2 YNNKEL (reference sequence). CDR3 length equals 20 residues. CDR3 coding DNA: TGTGCCAGCAGCCAAGAGTTTCGCAGGCTCGGGGGACGTTGGAACACTGAAGCTTTCTTT. Its translation: CASSQEFRRLGGRWNTEAFF.

This clonotype was detected only a few times. This chain connects TRBV28 to TRBJ2-5, with 8 bases identical to TRBD2. CDR3 length: 16 amino acids. Per the germline V gene, CDR1 is MDHEN and CDR2 is SYDVKM. Trimming removed 5 bases from V and 2 bases from J; junction bases left unmatched: 10. This CDR3 reads CASSVSGALMQETQYF. In DNA form, the CDR3 reads TGTGCCAGCAGTGTTAGCGGGGCCTTAATGCAAGAGACCCAGTACTTC. Combining the CDR3 with reference TRBV28 and TRBJ2-5 gives the whole variable domain DVKVTQSSRYLVKRTGEKVFLECVQDMDHENMFWYRQDPGLGLRLIYFSYDVKMKEKGDIPEGYSVSREKKERFSLILESASTNQTSMYLCASSVSGALMQETQYFGPGTRLLVL.

There are a few counts of this clonotype. V is TRBV29-1 and J is TRBJ2-2, with D perhaps matching TRBD2 (5 bases). The germline V gene has CDR1 SQVTM and CDR2 ANQGSEA. V gave up 3 bases and J gave up 6 bases, with 8 bases separating them. This CDR3 has 12 residues. The CDR3 reads CSVDEGAGELFF. For the CDR3, the DNA is TGCAGCGTTGATGAGGGTGCCGGGGAGCTGTTTTTT.

This clonotype showed up just a few times. V is TRBV12-3 or TRBV12-4 and J is TRBJ2-7, with D perhaps given as TRBD1 or TRBD2 (6 bases each). Trimming pared 6 bases from V and 7 bases from J, leaving 19 bases between. The CDR3 runs 14 residues. As DNA, the CDR3 is TGTGCCAGCAGCCCGGACAGCCCACGGGGGGAGCAGTACTTC. Translation: CASSPDSPRGEQYF.

The chain recombines TRBV12-3 or TRBV12-4 with TRBJ1-2; the match to TRBD1 covers 7 bases. CDR3 length: 15 amino acids. Losses at the gene ends were 3 bases for V and 4 bases for J; bases not matched to a gene: 8. The CDR3 loop reads CASSFSRGPAYGYTF. The CDR3 DNA reads as TGTGCCAGCAGTTTTAGTAGGGGGCCTGCCTATGGCTACACCTTC.

The gene calls are TRBV4-2 and TRBJ2-2; TRBD1 is a possible D gene (7 bases). Germline V gene data show CDR1 as LGHNA and CDR2 as YNFKEQ. The ends were cut back, 0 bases at V and 5 bases at J, with 13 bases in the middle. The CDR3 sequence is 16 residues long. The CDR3 sequence is CASSQDWAGGTGELFF. For the CDR3, the DNA is TGTGCCAGCAGCCAAGATTGGGCAGGGGGGACCGGGGAGCTGTTTTTT.

This clonotype was detected only a few times. CDR3 residues: CATSDRTYEQYF. The CDR3 region has the DNA TGTGCCACCAGTGACCGGACCTACGAGCAGTACTTC. The chain uses TRBV24-1 and TRBJ2-7; D remains ambiguous. V gave up 4 bases and J gave up 2 bases, with 5 bases separating them. The germline CDR1 and CDR2 sequences are KGHDR and SFDVKD. This CDR3 region has 12 residues.

This clonotype has a handful of counts. V and J are TRBV28 and TRBJ1-2; D gene uncertain. The ends were cut back, 7 bases at V and 2 bases at J, with 8 bases in the middle. The CDR3 length is 12 residues. CDR1 is MDHEN, CDR2 SYDVKM, per germline. The CDR3: CASKRANYGYTF. CDR3 nucleotides: TGTGCCAGCAAAAGAGCAAACTATGGCTACACCTTC.

This clonotype was observed a few times. The chain carries TRBV6-1 and TRBJ2-2, with D unresolved. This CDR3 region has 14 residues. The germline V and J ends were trimmed by 8 bases and 2 bases, with 12 bases remaining between them. Germline loops: CDR1 MNHNS, CDR2 SASEGT. The CDR3 nucleotides are TGTGCCAGCGCCCCACCCTTAAACACCGGGGAGCTGTTTTTT. Translation: CASAPPLNTGELFF.

This clonotype has a handful of counts. The V call is TRBV2, the J call TRBJ2-3, with unresolved D. This CDR3 has 12 amino acids. The germline CDR1 and CDR2 sequences are SNHLY and FYNNEI. The V end lost 6 bases, the J end lost 6 bases, and 10 bases lay between the germline ends. CDR3: CASRGPRDTQYF. The CDR3 nucleotides are TGTGCCAGCAGAGGACCGCGTGATACGCAGTATTTT. Filled out from reference TRBV2 and TRBJ2-3, the complete variable domain reads EPEVTQTPSHQVTQMGQEVILRCVPISNHLYFYWYRQILGQKVEFLVSFYNNEISEKSEIFDDQFSVERPDGSNFTLKIRSTKLEDSAMYFCASRGPRDTQYFGPGTRLTVL.

This clonotype showed up many times. This rearrangement joins TRBV4-3 to TRBJ1-2; possible D gene TRBD1, 6 bases. The CDR3 totals 13 residues. The germline V and J ends were trimmed by 4 bases and 4 bases, with 10 bases remaining between them. Germline loops: CDR1 LGHNA, CDR2 YSLEER. CDR3 sequence reads: CASSLQGSYGYTF. The CDR3 nucleotides are TGCGCCAGCAGCCTCCAGGGGTCCTATGGCTACACCTTC.

The chain combines TRBV5-5 with TRBJ2-3; 12 bases map to TRBD2. This CDR3 is built from 16 residues. Germline V gene data show CDR1 as SGHKS and CDR2 as YYEKEE (reference sequence). The J segment lost 5 bases and the V segment lost 3 bases, leaving 7 bases of the junction unmatched. In nucleotides, the CDR3 is TGTGCCAGCAGCTCCCTAGCGGGGGGGAGGGGAGATACGCAGTATTTT. Amino acid sequence: CASSSLAGGRGDTQYF.

This clonotype has only a few counts. The chain is built from TRBV18 and TRBJ2-5, with unresolved D. Germline assignment: CDR1 KGHSH and CDR2 LQKENI. Trimming shortened V by 0 bases and J by 1 base, and 9 bases separated the two germline ends. The CDR3 covers 15 residues. CDR3: CASSPPSRPQETQYF. The CDR3 nucleotides are TGTGCCAGCTCACCACCGTCCAGACCCCAAGAGACCCAGTACTTC.

A few counts support this clonotype. The genes are TRBV5-1 and TRBJ2-1, with 7 bases matching TRBD1. Germline trimming cut 4 bases from V and 8 bases from J; bases unmatched to any gene: 9. Germline CDR1 SGHRS, CDR2 YFSETQ. The CDR3 has 14 amino acids. The CDR3 loop reads CASSARQGPDEQFF. Here the CDR3 DNA reads TGCGCCAGCAGCGCGAGACAGGGTCCCGATGAGCAGTTCTTC.

The sample holds many counts of this clonotype. The chain combines TRBV12-3 or TRBV12-4 with TRBJ2-1, with TRBD1 identical over 7 bases. V lost 6 bases and J lost 4; bases outside the gene matches: 6. CDR3 length: 14 amino acids. The DNA for the CDR3 is TGTGCCAGCAGCCAGGGACAGTGGTACAATGAGCAGTTCTTC. Its protein is CASSQGQWYNEQFF.

The chain links TRBV5-6 to TRBJ2-1; a weak D match, TRBD2 (6 bases). V gave up 5 bases and J gave up 2 bases, with 14 bases separating them. Germline CDR1 SGHDT, CDR2 YYEEEE. The CDR3 runs 15 residues. This chain's CDR3 is CASSLIPGAYNEQFF. As DNA, the CDR3 is TGTGCCAGCAGTCTTATTCCGGGGGCCTACAATGAGCAGTTCTTC.

Ten or more counts support this clonotype. The chain has TRBV3-1 and TRBJ2-7; D unclear. The germline V and J ends were trimmed by 4 bases and 6 bases, with 7 bases remaining between them. This CDR3 spans 11 amino acids. Germline V lookup: CDR1 LGHDT, CDR2 YNNKEL (reference sequence). In DNA form, the CDR3 reads TGTGCCAGCAGCCCCACCGGCGAGCAGTACTTC. This encodes CASSPTGEQYF.

The CDR3 DNA sequence: TGTGCCAGCAGCCGATCGGCCTGGGGATACAATGAGCAGTTCTTC. This gives the protein CASSRSAWGYNEQFF. This rearrangement joins TRBV7-2 to TRBJ2-1; the D is unclear. The CDR3 is 15 amino acids. Between the trimmed V and J ends, which lost 5 bases and 4 bases, there was a span of 15 bases. Germline V CDR1 and CDR2: SGHTA, FQGNSA.